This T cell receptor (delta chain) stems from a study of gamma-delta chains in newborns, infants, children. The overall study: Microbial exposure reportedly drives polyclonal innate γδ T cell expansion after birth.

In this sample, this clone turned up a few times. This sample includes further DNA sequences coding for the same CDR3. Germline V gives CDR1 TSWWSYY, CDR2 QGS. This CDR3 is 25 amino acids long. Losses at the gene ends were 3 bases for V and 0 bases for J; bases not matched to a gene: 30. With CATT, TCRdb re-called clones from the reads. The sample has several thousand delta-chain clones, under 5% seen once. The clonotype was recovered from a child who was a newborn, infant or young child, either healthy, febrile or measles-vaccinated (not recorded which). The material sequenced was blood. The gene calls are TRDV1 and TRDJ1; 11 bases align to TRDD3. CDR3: CALGELSFRMGDTLGAPGYTDKLIF. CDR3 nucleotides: TGTGCTCTTGGGGAGCTCTCATTTCGAATGGGGGATACGCTAGGAGCCCCCGGGTACACCGATAAACTCATCTTT.